The next 11 T cell receptor beta chains were all read from a single sample in a study of T cell changes during pregnancy in multiple sclerosis. The data were produced by immunoSEQ multiplex PCR, yet TCRdb's version contains in-frame clones alone and is incomplete. Of 80,000 to 95,000 clones in the sample, over 85% are singletons; the top ten hold 1.4%. The sequenced sample was peripheral blood, obtained in the third trimester of pregnancy. Receptors originate from a female donor in good health, enrolled as a control in a pregnancy study.

The rearrangement links TRBV5-1 to TRBJ2-6; possible D gene TRBD1, 6 bases. CDR3 length: 16 amino acids. Germline V gene lookup returns CDR1 SGHRS and CDR2 YFSETQ. V lost 4 bases, J lost 0 bases, and 11 bases lay in between. Here the CDR3 reads CASSPGHSSGANVLTF. The CDR3 nucleotides read TGCGCCAGCAGCCCGGGACACTCCTCTGGGGCCAACGTCCTGACTTTC.

J is TRBJ2-7 and V is TRBV29-1; D is perhaps TRBD1 (5 bases). The V gene lost 3 bases and the J gene lost 5 bases, with 11 bases spanning the gap. CDR3 length: 12 amino acids. Per the germline V gene, CDR1 is SQVTM and CDR2 is ANQGSEA. The CDR3 loop is CSVDRQGHEQYF. The CDR3, as DNA: TGCAGCGTTGACCGCCAGGGCCACGAGCAGTACTTC.

This chain joins TRBV5-1 and TRBJ2-7; 7 bases agree with TRBD1. Germline V gene data show CDR1 as SGHRS and CDR2 as YFSETQ. The CDR3 consists of 18 residues. Trimming cost V 4 bases and J 4 bases; bases outside gene matches: 20. Here the CDR3 DNA reads TGCGCCAGCAGCAGGTCGATCGTTGTAAGGGGGCGGAGGTACGAGCAGTACTTC. It translates to CASSRSIVVRGRRYEQYF.

The chain combines TRBV6-5 with TRBJ2-7; D perhaps matches TRBD1 (6 bases). The CDR3 has 13 amino acids. Trimming removed 2 bases from V and 6 bases from J, with 11 bases in between. Germline V gives CDR1 MNHEY, CDR2 SVGAGI. CDR3 protein: CASSYNRESEQYF. In DNA, the CDR3 is TGTGCCAGCAGTTACAACAGGGAGAGCGAGCAGTACTTC.

The gene calls are TRBV28 and TRBJ1-5; unclear D gene. The germline V gene has CDR1 MDHEN and CDR2 SYDVKM. This CDR3 spans 11 amino acids. Trimming took off 7 bases at V and 4 bases at J, with 5 bases between the two ends. The CDR3, as DNA: TGTGCCAGCACTAGAAATCAGCCCCAGCATTTT. Protein: CASTRNQPQHF.

The chain combines TRBV5-1 with TRBJ2-7; 8 bases fit TRBD2. CDR3 size: 16 residues. Germline lookup yields CDR1 SGHRS and CDR2 YFSETQ. V lost 1 base and J lost 0; bases outside the gene matches: 6. This CDR3 is CASSLRSGGPSYEQYF. The CDR3 DNA reads as TGCGCCAGCAGCTTGAGGTCGGGAGGGCCCTCCTACGAGCAGTACTTC. Drawing the rest from reference TRBV5-1 and TRBJ2-7, the complete variable domain is KAGVTQTPRYLIKTRGQQVTLSCSPISGHRSVSWYQQTPGQGLQFLFEYFSETQRNKGNFPGRFSGRQFSNSRSEMNVSTLELGDSALYLCASSLRSGGPSYEQYFGPGTRLTVT.

The gene calls are TRBV27 and TRBJ1-2; D not resolved. CDR1 is MNHEY, CDR2 SMNVEV, per germline (reference sequence). The CDR3 contains 13 residues. Trimming took 3 bases from V and 2 from J, leaving 7 bases between them. CDR3 sequence: CASSFGSNYGYTF. The CDR3 DNA is TGTGCCAGCAGTTTCGGGTCGAACTATGGCTACACCTTC.

The chain couples TRBV5-6 to TRBJ2-7; TRBD1 is a possible D gene (6 bases). The CDR3 covers 13 residues. The germline gives CDR1 SGHDT, CDR2 YYEEEE. Trimming removed 3 bases from V and 6 bases from J, with 13 bases in between. CDR3: CASSSRRGREQYF. In nucleotides, the CDR3 is TGTGCCAGCAGCTCGCGCAGGGGACGCGAGCAGTACTTC.

This chain connects TRBV29-1 to TRBJ2-1, with 10 positions matching TRBD1. J lost 8 bases, V lost 5 bases, and 15 bases had no gene match. Germline loops: CDR1 SQVTM, CDR2 ANQGSEA. The CDR3 has 16 residues. CDR3 sequence: CSVPDRGRRLVHEQFF. DNA of the CDR3: TGCAGCGTTCCTGACAGGGGGCGCAGGTTGGTTCATGAGCAGTTCTTC.

This clone was seen only once. V and J are TRBV5-1 and TRBJ2-5, with a tentative D call TRBD1 (6 bases). The V gene lost 1 base and the J gene lost 4 bases, with 8 bases spanning the gap. The germline V gene encodes CDR1 SGHRS and CDR2 YFSETQ. The CDR3 extends over 13 amino acids. CDR3 in amino acids: CASSLTGSETQYF. CDR3 nucleotide sequence: TGCGCCAGCAGCTTGACAGGGTCAGAGACCCAGTACTTC.

The gene calls are TRBV4-1 and TRBJ2-7; 7 nucleotides match TRBD2. Germline-derived CDR1 and CDR2 are MGHRA and YSYEKL. This CDR3 contains 15 residues. The V gene end was trimmed by 3 bases and the J gene end by 0 bases; junction bases not matched to a gene: 5. The CDR3 spells CASSQGLPYSYEQYF. The CDR3 coding sequence is TGCGCCAGCAGCCAGGGACTACCCTACTCCTACGAGCAGTACTTC.